A single sample is the source of the 5 T cell receptor beta chains below, sequenced in a study of blood T cell repertoires in COVID-19 (TCRdb year 2020). The library was prepared using the immunoSEQ multiplex PCR assay. Imported from immuneACCESS, the table was reduced by TCRdb to in-frame sequences with V and J called. These copies leave out some clones; in studies compared against another copy, an unresolved V gene accounts for under half, and the cause of the remainder is not known. Within this sample are some 300,000 clones, with roughly 90% of them counted one time only. Roughly 10% of the sample is taken by the ten largest. The specimen sequenced was PBMCs or T cells enriched from blood (not recorded which). The receptors were sampled from a woman aged 25 to 39 who had recovered from COVID-19.

This clone was counted between two and nine times. The V and J genes are TRBV3-1 (or the pseudogene TRBV3-2) and TRBJ2-7; possibly TRBD2 for D (5 bases). Germline V gene data show CDR1 as LGHDT and CDR2 as YNNKEL (reference sequence). The CDR3 has 16 residues. V gave up 1 base and J gave up 4 bases, with 17 bases separating them. CDR3 sequence: CASSQGPRLGGYEQYF. CDR3 in DNA: TGTGCCAGCAGCCAAGGGCCAAGATTGGGCGGGTACGAGCAGTACTTC.

The V gene is TRBV5-1, the J gene TRBJ1-5; D uncertain. CDR3 size: 14 residues. Germline V gives CDR1 SGHRS, CDR2 YFSETQ. Trimming took 2 bases from V and 2 from J, leaving 8 bases between them. The CDR3 bases are TGCGCCAGCAGCTTTAACGGGGGCAATCAGCCCCAGCATTTT. It yields the protein CASSFNGGNQPQHF.

A few counts support this clone. An end of the junction differs from the germline gene, which may be a read error. The chain uses TRBV13 and TRBJ1-2; the D gene is possibly TRBD1 (6 bases). Germline CDR1 is PRHDT and CDR2 is FYEKMQ (reference sequence). This CDR3 spans 15 amino acids. CDR3 DNA: TGTGCCAGCAGCATAGGACAGCCAACAGACTATGGCTACACCTTC. It codes for CASSIGQPTDYGYTF.

The CDR3, as DNA: TGTGCCAGCAGCTTAGCCCCAGGGCAGCCCCAGCATTTT. Its protein is CASSLAPGQPQHF. The V call is TRBV11-2, the J call TRBJ1-5, with D possibly being TRBD1 (5 bases). The CDR3 length is 13 residues. Germline V lookup: CDR1 SGHAT, CDR2 FQNNGV. The V gene lost 1 base and the J gene lost 7 bases, with 8 bases spanning the gap.

The J gene is TRBJ1-4, the V gene TRBV20-1; no reliable D call. Trimming cost V 3 bases and J 6 bases, with 8 bases left between them. Germline V gives CDR1 DFQATT, CDR2 SNEGSKA (reference sequence). This CDR3 contains 12 residues. The CDR3 protein is CSASGRYEKLFF. The CDR3 DNA follows: TGCAGTGCTAGTGGGCGGTATGAAAAACTGTTTTTT.